The T cell receptor beta chain under discussion was sequenced for a study of shared clonotypes between healthy human individuals (dated by TCRdb to about 2020). Describing the broader study: A few men and two women, aged 18 to 49 years, made up the cohort. To increase sequencing depth and limit assay-specific biases, TCR repertoire library preparation and sequencing were carried out by different laboratories using diverse techniques. Per donor, leukapheresis produced somewhere between about 0.9 and 9.5 billion PBMCs. For each donor, CD4 naive and CD4 memory were each run on three plates, CD8 naive on two plates, and CD8 memory on one plate. The study deeply sequenced blood TCR repertoires of five healthy adults to estimate repertoire size and the extent of clonotype sharing between individuals.

CD8 naive samples were obtained by positive selection for CCR7 among CD45RO-negative cells, yielding a CD45RA+CCR7+ population from which TemRA cells were excluded. Donors were healthy HIV-negative adults with no recently reported acute infections or vaccinations. Only Caucasian adults living in Nashville, Tennessee, USA were represented among the donors. After blood collection by leukapheresis, PBMCs were isolated using Ficoll-Histopaque density gradient centrifugation and then cryopreserved in the vapor phase of liquid nitrogen. Analytical flow cytometry was used to check the purity and quantity of every magnetically sorted T cell population. Genomic DNA was isolated from every sorted fraction and measured by UV absorbance on a Nanodrop 2000c. Using the deep immunoSEQ assay, TCR CDR3 regions were amplified from genomic DNA by multiplex PCR. Extracted genomic DNA from each cell subset was spread evenly across all wells of several immunoSEQ 96-well plates, with each plate serving as a replicate. For sorted subsets, 200 to 250 ng genomic DNA, equal to tens of thousands of T cell genomes, was loaded into each replicate PCR. Purified libraries were quantified with a Qubit 3.0 fluorometer, sized on a Bioanalyzer 2100, and re-quantified with the KAPA Library Quantification kit. Every immunoSEQ 96-well plate was sequenced on a separate single-read 150-cycle Illumina NextSeq 550 flow cell. Per the source publication's procedure: Because the immunoSEQ output included only junctional sequences and no quality scores, the filtering could not be the same as the filtering used for full-length reads. Sequences were annotated with PyIR, a Python wrapper for IgBLAST v1.9, and V/J genes and CDR3 were assigned using IMGT germline references. Reads were filtered out if the reads had weak V/J assignments (E-value above 1e-6), no CDR3, stop codons, out-of-frame junctions, or ambiguous translated residues. A V3J clonotype was defined by an identical inferred V gene, J gene, and CDR3 amino acid sequence. To compute the percentage overlap between repertoires, the number of shared unique clonotypes was divided by the size of the smaller repertoire. RTK rarefaction, the Chao1 estimator, and Recon v2.1 estimates of unobserved clonotypes were used to assess repertoire richness. Generation probabilities were computed with OLGA for all TCRbeta clonotypes obtained by the gDNA method from a handful of donors. Drawn from immuneACCESS, this table holds only the in-frame rearrangements with V and J called that TCRdb kept. Clones are partly lost; checked studies trace under half to an unresolved V gene and leave the rest unexplained. That table gives V, J and clone size, and the DNA gave D and trimming. The table for this sample lists hundreds of thousands of clones; approximately 96% of them were counted only once. The ten top clones hold about 0.11% of the sample.

General findings and caveats noted by the study authors: Incomplete sequencing was indicated by rarefaction of sorted-subset datasets, despite the large sequencing depth. Across four donors, roughly 5% of naive CD4, approximately 3.5% of naive CD8, 2% to 2.5% of memory CD4, and under 0.45% of memory CD8 clonotypes were shared. Pairwise subsampling led to the expectation that sequencing depth would affect the degree of clonotype sharing among donors. Naive subsets generally had larger estimated clonotype richness than memory subsets. The small number of donors limited the genetic and exposure-history diversity represented. Sampling was limited to blood, and TCR repertoires in tissue likely differ from TCR repertoires in blood. Higher generation probabilities were observed for clonotypes shared by all four sorted-subset donors than for non-shared clonotypes.

For this clone: There is no known antigen for this receptor. No qualities accompany the bases; no much larger clone lies one base away.

CDR1 and CDR2 are drawn from the germline V gene: MGHDK, SYGVNS. V is reduced by 5 bases and J by 4 bases, leaving a spacing of 12 bases between them. From cysteine to phenylalanine, the CDR3 is 13 amino acids long. The read is trimmed to its CDR3 DNA, 39 bases read in frame from base 1. The source material was naive CD8+ T cells sorted from blood. Reading the label with the study, this specimen's cell subset or site is: CD45RA+CCR7+. The sequence was collected from a woman aged 25-40 years in good health. The chain joins TRBV25-1 to TRBJ2-7; no D gene call is confident. The nucleotides read TGTGCCAGCAGTCTGGGAAATGGTTACGAGCAGTACTTC. The encoded protein is CASSLGNGYEQYF.